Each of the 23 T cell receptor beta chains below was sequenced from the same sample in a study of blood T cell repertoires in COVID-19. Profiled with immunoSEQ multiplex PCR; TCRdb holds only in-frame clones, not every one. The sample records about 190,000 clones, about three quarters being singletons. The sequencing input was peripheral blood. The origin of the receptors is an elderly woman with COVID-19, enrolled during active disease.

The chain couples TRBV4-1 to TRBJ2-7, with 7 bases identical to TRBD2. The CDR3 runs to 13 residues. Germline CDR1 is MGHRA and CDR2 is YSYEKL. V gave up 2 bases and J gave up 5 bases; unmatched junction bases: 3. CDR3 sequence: CASSQIAGDEQYF. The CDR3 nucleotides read TGCGCCAGCAGCCAAATTGCGGGAGACGAGCAGTACTTC.

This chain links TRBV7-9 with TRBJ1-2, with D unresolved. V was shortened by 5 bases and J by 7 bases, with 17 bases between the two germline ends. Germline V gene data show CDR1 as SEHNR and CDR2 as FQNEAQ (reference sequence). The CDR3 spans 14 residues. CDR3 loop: CASSPHGVASGYTF. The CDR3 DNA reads TGTGCCAGCAGCCCCCACGGGGTAGCGTCTGGCTACACCTTC.

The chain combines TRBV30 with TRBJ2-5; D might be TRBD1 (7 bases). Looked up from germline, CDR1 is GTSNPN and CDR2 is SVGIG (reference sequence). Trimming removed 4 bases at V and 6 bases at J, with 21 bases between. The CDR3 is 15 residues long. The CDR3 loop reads CAWTDGGTAKKTQYF. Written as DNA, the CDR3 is TGTGCCTGGACAGATGGGGGGACAGCCAAGAAGACCCAGTACTTC.

The chain's CDR3 is CSAQRQGYEQYF. CDR3 coding DNA: TGCAGCGCCCAACGGCAGGGCTACGAGCAGTACTTC. V is TRBV29-1 and J is TRBJ2-7; tentatively, D is TRBD1 (5 bases). The CDR3 has 12 amino acids. Per germline, CDR1 SQVTM and CDR2 ANQGSEA. Trimming pared 7 bases from V and 3 bases from J, leaving 13 bases between.

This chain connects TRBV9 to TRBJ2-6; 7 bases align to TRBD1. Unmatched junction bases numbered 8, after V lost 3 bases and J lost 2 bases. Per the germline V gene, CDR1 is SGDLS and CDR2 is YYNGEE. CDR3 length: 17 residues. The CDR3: CASSETPQGTGANVLTF. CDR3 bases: TGTGCCAGCAGCGAGACCCCACAGGGGACTGGGGCCAACGTCCTGACTTTC.

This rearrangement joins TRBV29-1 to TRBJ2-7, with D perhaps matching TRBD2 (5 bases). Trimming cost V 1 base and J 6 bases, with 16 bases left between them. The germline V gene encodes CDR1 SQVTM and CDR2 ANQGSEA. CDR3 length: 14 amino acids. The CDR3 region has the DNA TGCAGCGTTGAAGTAAGCCGGACTGCGCGCGAGCAGTACTTC. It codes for CSVEVSRTAREQYF.

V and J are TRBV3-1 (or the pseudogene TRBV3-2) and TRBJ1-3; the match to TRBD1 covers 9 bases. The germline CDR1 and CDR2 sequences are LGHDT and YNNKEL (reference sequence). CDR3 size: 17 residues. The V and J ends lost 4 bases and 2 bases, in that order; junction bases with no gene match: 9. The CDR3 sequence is CASSRTGQGGPGNTIYF. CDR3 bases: TGTGCCAGCAGCCGAACGGGACAGGGAGGCCCTGGAAACACCATATATTTT.

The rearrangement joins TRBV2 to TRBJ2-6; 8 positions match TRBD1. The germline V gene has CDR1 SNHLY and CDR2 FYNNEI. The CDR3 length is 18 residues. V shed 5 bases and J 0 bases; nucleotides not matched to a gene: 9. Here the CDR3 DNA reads TGTGCCAGCAGTACAGACAGGGGATACCACTCTGGGGCCAACGTCCTGACTTTC. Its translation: CASSTDRGYHSGANVLTF.

CDR3 residues: CASSQSLSGGLNTDTQYF. CDR3 DNA sequence: TGCGCCAGCAGCCAATCCCTTAGCGGGGGTCTTAACACAGATACGCAGTATTTT. The rearrangement links TRBV4-1 to TRBJ2-3; 9 bases line up with TRBD2. Germline V gene lookup returns CDR1 MGHRA and CDR2 YSYEKL. V lost 2 bases and J lost 2; bases outside the gene matches: 11. This CDR3 is 18 amino acids long.

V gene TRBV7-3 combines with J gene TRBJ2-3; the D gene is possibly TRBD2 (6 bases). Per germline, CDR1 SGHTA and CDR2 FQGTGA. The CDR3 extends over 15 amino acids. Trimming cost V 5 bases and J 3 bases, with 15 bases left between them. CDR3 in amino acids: CASSPRPGVTDTQYF. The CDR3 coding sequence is TGTGCCAGCAGCCCCAGACCGGGGGTGACAGATACGCAGTATTTT.

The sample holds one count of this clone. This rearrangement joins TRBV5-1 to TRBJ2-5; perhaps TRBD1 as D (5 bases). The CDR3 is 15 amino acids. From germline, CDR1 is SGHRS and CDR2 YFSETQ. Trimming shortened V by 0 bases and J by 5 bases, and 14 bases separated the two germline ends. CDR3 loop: CASSLASGAAETQYF. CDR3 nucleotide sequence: TGCGCCAGCAGCTTGGCCAGTGGGGCGGCGGAGACCCAGTACTTC.

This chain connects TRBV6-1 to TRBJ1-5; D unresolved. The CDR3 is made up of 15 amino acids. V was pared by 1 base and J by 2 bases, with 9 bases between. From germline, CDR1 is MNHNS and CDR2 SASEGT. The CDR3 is CASSEEGGGNQPQHF. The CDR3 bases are TGTGCCAGCAGTGAAGAAGGAGGAGGCAATCAGCCCCAGCATTTT.

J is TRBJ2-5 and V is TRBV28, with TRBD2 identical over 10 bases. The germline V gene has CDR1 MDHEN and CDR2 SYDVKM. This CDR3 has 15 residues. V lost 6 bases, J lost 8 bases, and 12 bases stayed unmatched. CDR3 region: CASSPQLAGRVTQYF. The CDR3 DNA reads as TGTGCCAGCAGCCCCCAACTAGCGGGAAGGGTTACCCAGTACTTC.

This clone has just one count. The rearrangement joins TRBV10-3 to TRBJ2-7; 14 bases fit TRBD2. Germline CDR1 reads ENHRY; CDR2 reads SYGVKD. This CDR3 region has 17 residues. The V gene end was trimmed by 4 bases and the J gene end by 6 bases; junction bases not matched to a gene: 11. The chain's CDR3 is CAISANAGTSGSREQYF. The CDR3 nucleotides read TGTGCCATCAGTGCTAACGCCGGGACTAGCGGGAGTCGCGAGCAGTACTTC.

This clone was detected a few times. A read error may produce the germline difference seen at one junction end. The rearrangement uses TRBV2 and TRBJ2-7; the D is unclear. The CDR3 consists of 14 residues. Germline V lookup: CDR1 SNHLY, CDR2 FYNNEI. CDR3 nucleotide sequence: TGTGCCAGCAGCGAAGGATTCTATCCCTACGAGCAGTACTTC. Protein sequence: CASSEGFYPYEQYF.

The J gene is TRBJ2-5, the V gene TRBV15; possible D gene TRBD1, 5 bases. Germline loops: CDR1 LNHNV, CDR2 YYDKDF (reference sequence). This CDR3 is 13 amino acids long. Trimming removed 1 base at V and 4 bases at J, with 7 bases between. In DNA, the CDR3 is TGTGCCACCAGCAGAGGACAGAGAGAGACCCAGTACTTC. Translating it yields CATSRGQRETQYF.

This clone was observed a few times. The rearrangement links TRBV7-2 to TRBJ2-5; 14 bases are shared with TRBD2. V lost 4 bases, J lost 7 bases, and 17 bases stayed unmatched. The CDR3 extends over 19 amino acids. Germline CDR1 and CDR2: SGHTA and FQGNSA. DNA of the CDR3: TGTGCCAGCAGCTCCCTAACGACTAGCGGGGGGGCCCCTATGGGGACCCAGTACTTC. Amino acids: CASSSLTTSGGAPMGTQYF.

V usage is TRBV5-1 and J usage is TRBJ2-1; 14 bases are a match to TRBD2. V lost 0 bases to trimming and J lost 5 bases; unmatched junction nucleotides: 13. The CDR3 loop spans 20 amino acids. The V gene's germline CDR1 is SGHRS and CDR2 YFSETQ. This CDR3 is CASSLARTSGGPNPNNEQFF. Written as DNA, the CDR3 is TGCGCCAGCAGCTTGGCTCGGACTAGCGGGGGGCCGAACCCTAACAATGAGCAGTTCTTC. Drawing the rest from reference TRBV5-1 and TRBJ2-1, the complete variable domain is KAGVTQTPRYLIKTRGQQVTLSCSPISGHRSVSWYQQTPGQGLQFLFEYFSETQRNKGNFPGRFSGRQFSNSRSEMNVSTLELGDSALYLCASSLARTSGGPNPNNEQFFGPGTRLTVL.

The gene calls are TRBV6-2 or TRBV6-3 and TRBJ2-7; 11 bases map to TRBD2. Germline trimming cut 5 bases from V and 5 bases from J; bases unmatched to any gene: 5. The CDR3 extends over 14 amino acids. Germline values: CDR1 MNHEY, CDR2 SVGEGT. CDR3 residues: CASSTSGRSHEQYF. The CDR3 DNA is TGTGCCAGCAGTACTAGCGGGAGAAGCCACGAGCAGTACTTC.

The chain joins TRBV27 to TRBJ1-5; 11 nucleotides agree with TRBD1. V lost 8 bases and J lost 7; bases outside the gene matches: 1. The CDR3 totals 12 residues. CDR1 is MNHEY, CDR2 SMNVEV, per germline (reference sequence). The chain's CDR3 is CASGDRGQPQHF. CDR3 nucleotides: TGTGCCAGCGGGGACAGGGGGCAGCCCCAGCATTTT.

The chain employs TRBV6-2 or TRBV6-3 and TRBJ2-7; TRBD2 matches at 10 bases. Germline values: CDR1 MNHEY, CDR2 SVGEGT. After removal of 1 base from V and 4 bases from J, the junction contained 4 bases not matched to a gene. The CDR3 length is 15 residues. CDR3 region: CASSYWTSGVYEQYF. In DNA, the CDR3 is TGTGCCAGCAGTTACTGGACTAGCGGAGTTTACGAGCAGTACTTC.

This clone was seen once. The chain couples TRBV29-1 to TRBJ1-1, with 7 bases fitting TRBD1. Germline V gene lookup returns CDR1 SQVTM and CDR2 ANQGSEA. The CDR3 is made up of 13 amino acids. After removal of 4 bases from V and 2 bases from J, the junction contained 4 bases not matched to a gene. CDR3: CSVVAGGNTEAFF. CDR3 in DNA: TGCAGCGTTGTTGCAGGGGGAAACACTGAAGCTTTCTTT.

The chain's CDR3 is CASSPGLAGIQETQYF. The DNA of the CDR3 is TGTGCCAGCAGCCCTGGACTAGCGGGGATCCAAGAGACCCAGTACTTC. The V gene is TRBV6-2 or TRBV6-3, the J gene TRBJ2-5; 12 bases fit TRBD2. CDR1 is MNHEY, CDR2 SVGEGT, per germline. The CDR3 is made up of 16 amino acids. The ends lost 6 bases at V and 1 base at J; junction bases unmatched: 6.